The rows below give T cell receptor beta chains drawn from one sample of a study of cytomegalovirus exposure and HLA in healthy donors. The table came from immunoSEQ multiplex PCR; TCRdb's copy has only in-frame clones and leaves some out. In the table there are 100,000 to 150,000 clones, roughly 66% of which are singletons. Sequenced material: PBMCs. The receptors here all came from a man between 18 and 35 years old in good health and CMV-seronegative. Both conserved end residues are part of each CDR3.

V gene: TRBV11-2
J gene: TRBJ2-2
CDR3 protein: CASSLTGSNGELFF

V gene: TRBV19
J gene: TRBJ2-1
CDR3 protein: CASTLGGSSYNEQFF

V gene: TRBV7-2
J gene: TRBJ1-1
CDR3 protein: CASSLWHRGSEAFF

V gene: TRBV5-1
J gene: TRBJ1-1
CDR3 protein: CASSYTGDTEAFF

V gene: TRBV5-4
J gene: TRBJ2-7
CDR3 protein: CASSPGAGGGYEQYF

V gene: TRBV5-1
J gene: TRBJ2-1
CDR3 protein: CASGDGTRYNEQFF

V gene: TRBV4-3
J gene: TRBJ1-1
CDR3 protein: CASSQDMGRANTEAFF

V gene: TRBV15
J gene: TRBJ1-5
CDR3 protein: CAISGGSGNQPQHF

V gene: TRBV5-1
J gene: TRBJ2-1
CDR3 protein: CASSLAERGGNNEQFF

V gene: TRBV25-1
J gene: TRBJ2-1
CDR3 protein: CASSDSGPAGSYNEQFF

V gene: TRBV7-9
J gene: TRBJ1-1
CDR3 protein: CASSSEDMNTEAFF

V gene: TRBV6-6
J gene: TRBJ2-7
CDR3 protein: CASSRPDRSYEQYF

V gene: TRBV7-9
J gene: TRBJ2-7
CDR3 protein: CASSRGQGASHSSYEQYF

V gene: TRBV7-9
J gene: TRBJ1-6
CDR3 protein: CASSPAWGGSPLHF

V gene: TRBV7-9
J gene: TRBJ2-7
CDR3 protein: CASRATGGEQYF

V gene: TRBV7-9
J gene: TRBJ1-2
CDR3 protein: CASSPQTENYGYTF

V gene: TRBV6-6
J gene: TRBJ1-2
CDR3 protein: CASSFPGPNYGYPF

V gene: TRBV6-5
J gene: TRBJ1-6
CDR3 protein: CATLMVSSYNSPLHF

V gene: TRBV6-5
J gene: TRBJ1-4
CDR3 protein: CASSERQGYEKLFF

V gene: TRBV2
J gene: TRBJ2-2
CDR3 protein: CASTPGLAGAYPNTGELFF

V gene: TRBV28
J gene: TRBJ1-1
CDR3 protein: CASSLRPVNTEAFF

V gene: TRBV27
J gene: TRBJ2-1
CDR3 protein: CASSSRGRGRALEQFF

V gene: TRBV6-8
J gene: TRBJ1-1
CDR3 protein: CASRDRGPHSEAFF

V gene: TRBV9
J gene: TRBJ1-1
CDR3 protein: CASSVGTQNTEAFF

V gene: TRBV9
J gene: TRBJ1-4
CDR3 protein: CASSVRSDRGGEKLFF

V gene: TRBV6-1
J gene: TRBJ1-3
CDR3 protein: CASSEDTYSGNTIYF